This entry lists 16 T cell receptor beta chains sequenced from one sample in a study of high-grade serous ovarian cancer treatment subgroups. Here immunoSEQ multiplex PCR was the method, and the copy in TCRdb shows in-frame clones only, minus some. The sample includes about 3,200 clones, over 55% seen only once; the top ten take approximately 9.9%. Tumor tissue was taken before any definitive surgery or chemotherapy was given. Material: tumor tissue. These receptors all come from a human donor with high-grade serous ovarian cancer.

This chain uses TRBV19 with TRBJ1-5; tentative D call: TRBD1 (6 bases). Trimming shortened V by 8 bases and J by 0 bases, and 14 bases separated the two germline ends. CDR3 length: 15 amino acids. Germline V gene lookup returns CDR1 LNHDA and CDR2 SQIVND (reference sequence). This chain's CDR3 is CASSTTGNSNQPQHF. The CDR3 bases are TGTGCCAGTTCAACGACAGGCAATAGCAATCAGCCCCAGCATTTT.

Concerning this clone: A read error may produce the germline difference seen at one junction end. The chain has TRBV19 and TRBJ1-2, with D hard to call. CDR3 length: 13 amino acids. CDR1 is LNHDA and CDR2 is SQIVND in the germline V gene (reference sequence). The DNA for the CDR3 is TGTGCCAGTAGCATAGGGTACAACTATGGCTACACCTTC. This gives the protein CASSIGYNYGYTF.

The chain is built from TRBV5-6 and TRBJ1-2, with D maybe TRBD1 (5 bases). Germline V lookup: CDR1 SGHDT, CDR2 YYEEEE. The ends were cut back, 1 base at V and 8 bases at J, with 21 bases in the middle. The CDR3 is 16 amino acids. CDR3 bases: TGTGCCAGCAGCTTGTATGGTCAAAAAACACAGGTGGGCTACACCTTC. It specifies CASSLYGQKTQVGYTF. The whole variable domain, filled in from reference TRBV5-6 and TRBJ1-2, reads DAGVTQSPTHLIKTRGQQVTLRCSPKSGHDTVSWYQQALGQGPQFIFQYYEEEERQRGNFPDRFSGHQFPNYSSELNVNALLLGDSALYLCASSLYGQKTQVGYTFGSGTRLTVV.

The chain has TRBV30 and TRBJ1-2, with D possibly TRBD1 on 6 matching bases. This CDR3 spans 13 amino acids. V was trimmed by 0 bases and J by 8 bases, leaving 13 bases between them. Germline V lookup: CDR1 GTSNPN, CDR2 SVGIG (reference sequence). DNA of the CDR3: TGTGCCTGGAGTGTAATGACAGGTCGAGGCTACACCTTC. This codes for CAWSVMTGRGYTF.

The chain combines TRBV11-2 with TRBJ2-1; 12 bases line up with TRBD2. CDR3 length: 19 amino acids. Germline-derived CDR1 and CDR2 are SGHAT and FQNNGV. The V gene end was trimmed by 5 bases and the J gene end by 3 bases; junction bases not matched to a gene: 14. Here the CDR3 reads CASSPGGTSGPRGYNEQFF. For the CDR3, the DNA is TGTGCCAGCAGCCCCGGCGGGACTAGCGGGCCCAGGGGCTACAATGAGCAGTTCTTC.

The rearrangement joins TRBV6-1 to TRBJ2-7; D tentatively fits TRBD1 or TRBD2 (5 bases each). V was cut by 6 bases and J by 6 bases, with 9 bases left in between. The CDR3 sequence is 11 residues long. In germline, CDR1 is MNHNS, CDR2 SASEGT. CDR3 amino acids: CASSLGTEQYF. The CDR3 DNA follows: TGTGCCAGCAGCCTCGGGACCGAGCAGTACTTC.

This clone was observed a handful of times. The chain is built from TRBV2 and TRBJ1-1; D is undetermined. Germline-derived CDR1 and CDR2 are SNHLY and FYNNEI. This CDR3 has 14 amino acids. V lost 4 bases and J lost 1, with 10 bases in between. The CDR3 protein is CASSVLQTNTEAFF. CDR3 nucleotide sequence: TGTGCCAGCAGTGTTCTACAGACGAACACTGAAGCTTTCTTT.

V and J are TRBV13 and TRBJ1-4; weak D call: TRBD1 (5 bases). Germline values: CDR1 PRHDT, CDR2 FYEKMQ (reference sequence). V was clipped by 4 bases and J by 8 bases, with 17 bases between them. This CDR3 contains 15 residues. The chain's CDR3 is CASSSQGELREKLFF. DNA for the CDR3: TGTGCCAGCAGCTCCCAGGGAGAGCTAAGGGAAAAACTGTTTTTT.

The rearrangement joins TRBV5-8 to TRBJ2-1, with 12 bases that match TRBD2. Losses at the gene ends were 0 bases for V and 2 bases for J; bases not matched to a gene: 9. This CDR3 has 19 residues. Germline-derived CDR1 and CDR2 are SGHTS and YDEGEE. In DNA form, the CDR3 reads TGTGCCAGCAGCTTGGTTGGCCTAGCGGGAGGGCCCCCCTACAATGAGCAGTTCTTC. Translating gives CASSLVGLAGGPPYNEQFF. The complete variable domain, with remaining parts taken from reference TRBV5-8 and TRBJ2-1, reads EAGVTQSPTHLIKTRGQQATLRCSPISGHTSVYWYQQALGLGLQFLLWYDEGEERNRGNFPPRFSGRQFPNYSSELNVNALELEDSALYLCASSLVGLAGGPPYNEQFFGPGTRLTVL.

The rearrangement joins TRBV28 to TRBJ1-4, with 8 bases that match TRBD1. V shed 2 bases, J shed 8 bases, and the junction held 7 bases outside the gene matches. Looked up from germline, CDR1 is MDHEN and CDR2 is SYDVKM. The CDR3 loop spans 15 amino acids. CDR3 nucleotide sequence: TGTGCCAGCAGTTTAGCCGGGACAGGAGGGGAAAAACTGTTTTTT. Protein product: CASSLAGTGGEKLFF. Based on the CDR3 plus reference TRBV28 and TRBJ1-4, the full variable domain is DVKVTQSSRYLVKRTGEKVFLECVQDMDHENMFWYRQDPGLGLRLIYFSYDVKMKEKGDIPEGYSVSREKKERFSLILESASTNQTSMYLCASSLAGTGGEKLFFGSGTQLSVL.

This chain links TRBV30 with TRBJ2-1, with 10 bases lining up with TRBD2. The germline V gene has CDR1 GTSNPN and CDR2 SVGIG (reference sequence). The length of the CDR3 is 15 residues. V lost 0 bases, J lost 5 bases, and 4 bases stayed unmatched. As DNA, the CDR3 is TGTGCCTGGAGTGTTTCAGCGGGAGGGCACAATGAGCAGTTCTTC. Protein: CAWSVSAGGHNEQFF.

The CDR3 nucleotides read TGTGCCAGCAGCTTAACAGGGGATAATAAAAACATTCAGTACTTC. Translating gives CASSLTGDNKNIQYF. This chain joins TRBV11-3 and TRBJ2-4, with 7 bases matching TRBD1. V was clipped by 2 bases and J by 4 bases; unmatched bases: 5. Germline V gives CDR1 SGHNT, CDR2 YENEEA. The CDR3 has 15 residues.

The chain has TRBV30 and TRBJ2-6; D call uncertain. This CDR3 is built from 12 residues. Per the germline V gene, CDR1 is GTSNPN and CDR2 is SVGIG (reference sequence). The V gene lost 5 bases and the J gene lost 4 bases, with 6 bases spanning the gap. The CDR3 region has the DNA TGTGCCTGGGAACTGGGGGCCAACGTCCTGACTTTC. It yields the protein CAWELGANVLTF.

The V call is TRBV9, the J call TRBJ2-5, with TRBD2 identical over 14 bases. The germline V gene encodes CDR1 SGDLS and CDR2 YYNGEE. The CDR3 has 15 amino acids. The J segment lost 3 bases and the V segment lost 3 bases, leaving 1 base of the junction unmatched. As DNA, the CDR3 is TGTGCCAGCAGCGAGGGACTAGCGGGAGAAGAGACCCAGTACTTC. This codes for CASSEGLAGEETQYF.

The rearrangement joins TRBV10-3 to TRBJ2-7, with D maybe TRBD2 (5 bases). CDR1 and CDR2 (germline): ENHRY, SYGVKD. The CDR3 runs 12 residues. The V gene lost 10 bases and the J gene lost 3 bases, with 13 bases spanning the gap. The CDR3 spells CATQSGSYEQYF. The DNA for the CDR3 is TGTGCCACCCAGTCGGGGAGCTACGAGCAGTACTTC.

The chain has TRBV19 and TRBJ1-5; TRBD1 might be the D (5 bases). Between the trimmed V and J ends, which lost 4 bases and 0 bases, there was a span of 16 bases. The CDR3 contains 17 residues. Germline CDR1 reads LNHDA; CDR2 reads SQIVND (reference sequence). The CDR3 protein is CASSTSGGTHSNQPQHF. CDR3 in DNA: TGTGCCAGTAGTACCTCCGGGGGGACCCATAGCAATCAGCCCCAGCATTTT.